This entry describes one TCR beta chain. V gave up 5 bases and J gave up 5 bases, with 6 bases separating them. Germline V gene sequence: CDR1 SGHAT, CDR2 FQNNGV. The CDR3 is made up of 11 amino acids. Amplification used 60 Vbeta primers and 13 Jbeta primers. This table comes from immunoSEQ multiplex PCR, and its TCRdb copy is limited to in-frame clones, with some not included. Here the sample spans roughly 200,000 clones, around 80% being singletons. This sample stems from a study of cytomegalovirus exposure and HLA in healthy donors. The sequencing input was PBMCs. This sequence was found in a boy aged 2 to 10 in good health and CMV-seronegative. The chain is built from TRBV11-2 and TRBJ1-2, with unresolved D. The chain's CDR3 is CASSHRYGYTF. Here the CDR3 DNA reads TGTGCCAGCAGCCACAGATATGGCTACACCTTC.